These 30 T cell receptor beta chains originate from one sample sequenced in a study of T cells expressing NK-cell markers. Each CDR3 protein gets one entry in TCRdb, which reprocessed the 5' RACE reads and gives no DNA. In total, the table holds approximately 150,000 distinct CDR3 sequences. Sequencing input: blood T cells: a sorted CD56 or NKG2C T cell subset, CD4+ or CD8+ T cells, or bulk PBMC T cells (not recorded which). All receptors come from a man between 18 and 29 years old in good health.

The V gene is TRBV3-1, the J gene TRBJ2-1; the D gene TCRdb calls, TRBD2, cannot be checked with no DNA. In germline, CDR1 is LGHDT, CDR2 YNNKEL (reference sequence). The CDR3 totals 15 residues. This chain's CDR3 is CASSQESGRSNEQFF.

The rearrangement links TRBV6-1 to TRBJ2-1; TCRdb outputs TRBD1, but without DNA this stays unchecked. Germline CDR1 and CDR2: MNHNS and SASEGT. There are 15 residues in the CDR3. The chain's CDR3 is CASTLPWGGDNEQFF.

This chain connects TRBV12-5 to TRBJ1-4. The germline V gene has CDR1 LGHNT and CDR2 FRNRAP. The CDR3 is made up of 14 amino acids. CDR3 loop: CASGWGTANEKLFF.

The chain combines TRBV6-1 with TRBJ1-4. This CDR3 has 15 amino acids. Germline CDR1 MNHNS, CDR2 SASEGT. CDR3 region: CARGNPVKVHEKLFF.

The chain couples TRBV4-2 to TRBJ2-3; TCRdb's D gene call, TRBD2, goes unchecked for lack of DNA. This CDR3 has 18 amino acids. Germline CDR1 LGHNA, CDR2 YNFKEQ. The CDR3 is CASSQYRQAETRPDTQYF.

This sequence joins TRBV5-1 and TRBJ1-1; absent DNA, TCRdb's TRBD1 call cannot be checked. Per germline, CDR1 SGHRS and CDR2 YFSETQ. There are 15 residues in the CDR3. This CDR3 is CASSLGSGWNTEAFF.

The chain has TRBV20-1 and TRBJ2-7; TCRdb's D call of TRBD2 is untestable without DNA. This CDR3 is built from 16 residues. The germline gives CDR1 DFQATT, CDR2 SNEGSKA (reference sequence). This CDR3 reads CSAREIVAGVGYEQYF.

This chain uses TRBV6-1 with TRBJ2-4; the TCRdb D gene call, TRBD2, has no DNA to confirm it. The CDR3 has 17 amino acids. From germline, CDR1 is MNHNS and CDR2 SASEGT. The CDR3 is CASSEASLKVTKNIQYF.

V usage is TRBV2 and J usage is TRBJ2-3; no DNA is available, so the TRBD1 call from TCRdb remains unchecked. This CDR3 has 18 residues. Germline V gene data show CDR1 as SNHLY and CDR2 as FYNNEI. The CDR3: CASSPGTGWRTLADTQYF.

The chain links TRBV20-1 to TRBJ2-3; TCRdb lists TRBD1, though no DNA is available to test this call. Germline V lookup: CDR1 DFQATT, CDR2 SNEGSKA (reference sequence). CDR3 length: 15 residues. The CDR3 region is CSASGGGHNTDTQYF.

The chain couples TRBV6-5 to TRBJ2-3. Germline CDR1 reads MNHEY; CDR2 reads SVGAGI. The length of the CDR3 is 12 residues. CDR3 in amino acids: CASGLGTDTQYF.

CDR3 loop: CASSLGVSYEQYF. This chain joins TRBV11-2 and TRBJ2-7. The CDR3 totals 13 residues. Germline V gene data show CDR1 as SGHAT and CDR2 as FQNNGV.

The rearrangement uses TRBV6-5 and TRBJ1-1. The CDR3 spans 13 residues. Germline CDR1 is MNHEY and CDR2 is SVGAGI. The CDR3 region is CASSYDERTEAFF.

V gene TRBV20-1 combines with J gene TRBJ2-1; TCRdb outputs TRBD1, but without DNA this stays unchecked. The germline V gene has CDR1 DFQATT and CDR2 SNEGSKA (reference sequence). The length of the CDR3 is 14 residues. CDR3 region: CSARGRATINEQFF.

CDR3 residues: CSALRRGQPYNEQFF. J is TRBJ2-1 and V is TRBV20-1; TCRdb picks TRBD1, but there is no DNA to check that call. There are 15 residues in the CDR3. Germline CDR1 is DFQATT and CDR2 is SNEGSKA (reference sequence).

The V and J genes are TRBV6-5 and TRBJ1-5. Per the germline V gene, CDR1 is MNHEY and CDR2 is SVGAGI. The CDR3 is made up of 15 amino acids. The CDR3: CASSYGRLSNQPQHF.

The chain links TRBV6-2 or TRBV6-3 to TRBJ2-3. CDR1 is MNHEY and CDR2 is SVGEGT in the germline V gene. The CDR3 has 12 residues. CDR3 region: CASSYGSDTQYF.

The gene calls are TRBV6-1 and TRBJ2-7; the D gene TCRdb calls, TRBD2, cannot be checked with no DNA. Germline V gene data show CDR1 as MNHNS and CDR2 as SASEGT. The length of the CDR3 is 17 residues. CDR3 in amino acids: CASSEEGAGYLSYEQYF.

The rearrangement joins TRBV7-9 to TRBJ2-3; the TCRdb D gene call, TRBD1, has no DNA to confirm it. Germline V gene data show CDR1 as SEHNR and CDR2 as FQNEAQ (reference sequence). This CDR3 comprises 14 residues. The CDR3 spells CASRKRDSTDTQYF.

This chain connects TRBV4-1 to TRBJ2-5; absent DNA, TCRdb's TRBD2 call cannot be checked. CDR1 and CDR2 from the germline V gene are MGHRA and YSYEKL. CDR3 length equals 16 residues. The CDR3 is CASSQDPTSGQETQYF.

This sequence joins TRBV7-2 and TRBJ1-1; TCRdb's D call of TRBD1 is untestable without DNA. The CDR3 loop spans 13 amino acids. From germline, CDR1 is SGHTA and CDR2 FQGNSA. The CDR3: CASSLGGIAEAFF.

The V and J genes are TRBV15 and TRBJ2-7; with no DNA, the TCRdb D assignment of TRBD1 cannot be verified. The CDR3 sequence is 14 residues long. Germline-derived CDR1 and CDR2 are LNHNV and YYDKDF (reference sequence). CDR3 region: CATSVRDRDYEQYF.

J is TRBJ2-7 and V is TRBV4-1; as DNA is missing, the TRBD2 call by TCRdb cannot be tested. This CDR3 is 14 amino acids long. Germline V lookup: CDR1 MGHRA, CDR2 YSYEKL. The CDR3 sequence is CASSQVAASYEQYF.

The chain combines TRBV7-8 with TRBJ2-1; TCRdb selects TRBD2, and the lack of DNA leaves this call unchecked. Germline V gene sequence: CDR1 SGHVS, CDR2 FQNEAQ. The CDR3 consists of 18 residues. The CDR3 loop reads CASSLRLAGGIPYNEQFF.

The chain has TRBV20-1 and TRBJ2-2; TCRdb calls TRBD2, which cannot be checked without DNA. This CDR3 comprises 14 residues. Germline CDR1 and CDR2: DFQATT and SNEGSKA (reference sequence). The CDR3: CSAGDSLNTGELFF.

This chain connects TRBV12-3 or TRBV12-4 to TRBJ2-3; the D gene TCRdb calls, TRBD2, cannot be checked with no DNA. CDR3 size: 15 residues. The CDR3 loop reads CASSGPRTSTDTQYF.

The CDR3: CSATLAGEQFF. The chain combines TRBV20-1 with TRBJ2-1; the D gene TCRdb calls, TRBD2, cannot be checked with no DNA. The CDR3 covers 11 residues. Germline lookup yields CDR1 DFQATT and CDR2 SNEGSKA (reference sequence).

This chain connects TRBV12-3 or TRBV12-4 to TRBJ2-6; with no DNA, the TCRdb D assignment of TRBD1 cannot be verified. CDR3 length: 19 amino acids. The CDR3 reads CASSRPWTGPNSGANVLTF.

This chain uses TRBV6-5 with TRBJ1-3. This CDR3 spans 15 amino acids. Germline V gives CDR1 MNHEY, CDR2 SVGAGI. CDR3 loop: CASSYSWVSGNTIYF.

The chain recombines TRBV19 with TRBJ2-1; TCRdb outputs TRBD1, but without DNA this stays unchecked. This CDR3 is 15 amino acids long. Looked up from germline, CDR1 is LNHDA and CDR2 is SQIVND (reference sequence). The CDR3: CASSISSPRYNEQFF.